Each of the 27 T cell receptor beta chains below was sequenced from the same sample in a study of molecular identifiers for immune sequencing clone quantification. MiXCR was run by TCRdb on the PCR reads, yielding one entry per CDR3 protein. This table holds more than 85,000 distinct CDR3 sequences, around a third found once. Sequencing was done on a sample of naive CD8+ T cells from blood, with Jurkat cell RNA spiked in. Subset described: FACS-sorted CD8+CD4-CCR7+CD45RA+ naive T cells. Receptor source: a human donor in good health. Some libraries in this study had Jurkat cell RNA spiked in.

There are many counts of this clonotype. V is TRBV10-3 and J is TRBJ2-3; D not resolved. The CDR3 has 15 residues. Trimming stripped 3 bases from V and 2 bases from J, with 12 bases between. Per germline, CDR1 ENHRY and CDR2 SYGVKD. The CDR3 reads CAISERQVYTDTQYF. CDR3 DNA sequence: TGTGCCATCAGTGAAAGGCAGGTGTACACAGATACGCAGTATTTT.

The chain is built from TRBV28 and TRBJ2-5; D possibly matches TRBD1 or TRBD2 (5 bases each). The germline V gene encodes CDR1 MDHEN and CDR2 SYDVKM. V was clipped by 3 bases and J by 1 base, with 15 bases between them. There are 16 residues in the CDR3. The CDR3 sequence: CASSLTIRGSQETQYF. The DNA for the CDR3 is TGTGCCAGCAGTTTGACAATCCGGGGCAGCCAAGAGACCCAGTACTTC.

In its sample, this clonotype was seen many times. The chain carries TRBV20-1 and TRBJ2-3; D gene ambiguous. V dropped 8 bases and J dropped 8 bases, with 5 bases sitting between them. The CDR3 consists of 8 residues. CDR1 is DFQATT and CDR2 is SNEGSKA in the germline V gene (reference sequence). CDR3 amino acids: CSLTTQYF. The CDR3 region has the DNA TGCAGTCTAACTACGCAGTATTTT.

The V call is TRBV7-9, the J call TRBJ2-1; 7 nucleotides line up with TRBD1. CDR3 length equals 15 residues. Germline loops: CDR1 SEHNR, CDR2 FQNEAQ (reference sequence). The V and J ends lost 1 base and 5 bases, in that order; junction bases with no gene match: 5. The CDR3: CASSLGQGDDNEQFF. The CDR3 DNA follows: TGTGCCAGCAGCTTAGGACAGGGAGACGACAATGAGCAGTTCTTC.

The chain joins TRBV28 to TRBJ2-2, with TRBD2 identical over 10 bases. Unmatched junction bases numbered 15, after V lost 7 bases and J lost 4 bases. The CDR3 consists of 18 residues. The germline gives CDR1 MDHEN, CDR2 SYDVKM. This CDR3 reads CASNPPWSGRALTGELFF. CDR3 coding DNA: TGTGCCAGCAATCCCCCGTGGAGCGGGAGGGCCCTCACCGGGGAGCTGTTTTTT.

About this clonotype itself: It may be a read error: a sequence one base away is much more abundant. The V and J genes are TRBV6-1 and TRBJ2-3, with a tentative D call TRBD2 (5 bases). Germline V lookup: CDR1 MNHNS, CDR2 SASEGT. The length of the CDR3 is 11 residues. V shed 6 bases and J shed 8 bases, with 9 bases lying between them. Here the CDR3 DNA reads TGTGCCAGCAGGGAGGATGGTACGCAGTATTTT. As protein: CASREDGTQYF.

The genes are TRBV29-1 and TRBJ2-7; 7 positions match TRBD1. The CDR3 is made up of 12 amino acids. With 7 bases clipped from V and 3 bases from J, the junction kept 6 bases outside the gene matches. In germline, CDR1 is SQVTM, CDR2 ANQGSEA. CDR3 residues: CSATGLFYEQYF. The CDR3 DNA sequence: TGCAGCGCGACAGGGCTGTTCTACGAGCAGTACTTC.

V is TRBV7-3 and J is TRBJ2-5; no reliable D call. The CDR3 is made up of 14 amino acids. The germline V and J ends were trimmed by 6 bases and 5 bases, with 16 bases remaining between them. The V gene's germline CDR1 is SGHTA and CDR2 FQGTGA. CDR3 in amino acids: CASRESAGVETQYF. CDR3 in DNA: TGTGCCAGCAGGGAATCGGCCGGCGTGGAGACCCAGTACTTC.

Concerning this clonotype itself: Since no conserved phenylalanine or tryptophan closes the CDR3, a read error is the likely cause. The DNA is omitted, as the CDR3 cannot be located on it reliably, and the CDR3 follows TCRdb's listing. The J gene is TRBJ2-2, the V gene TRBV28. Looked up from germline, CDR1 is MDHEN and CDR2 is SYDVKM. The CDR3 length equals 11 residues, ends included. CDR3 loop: CASTSTGELLL.

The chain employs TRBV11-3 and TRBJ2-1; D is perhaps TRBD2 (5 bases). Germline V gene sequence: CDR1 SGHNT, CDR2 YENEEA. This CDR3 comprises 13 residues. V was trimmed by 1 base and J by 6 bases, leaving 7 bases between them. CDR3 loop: CASSLGGGNEQFF. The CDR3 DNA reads TGTGCCAGCAGCTTAGGAGGAGGCAATGAGCAGTTCTTC.

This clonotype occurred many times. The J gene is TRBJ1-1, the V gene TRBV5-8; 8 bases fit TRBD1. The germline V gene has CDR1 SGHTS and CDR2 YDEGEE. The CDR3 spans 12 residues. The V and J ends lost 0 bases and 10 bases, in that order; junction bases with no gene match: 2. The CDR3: CASSLGGTGAFF. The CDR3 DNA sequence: TGTGCCAGCAGCTTGGGCGGGACAGGAGCTTTCTTT.

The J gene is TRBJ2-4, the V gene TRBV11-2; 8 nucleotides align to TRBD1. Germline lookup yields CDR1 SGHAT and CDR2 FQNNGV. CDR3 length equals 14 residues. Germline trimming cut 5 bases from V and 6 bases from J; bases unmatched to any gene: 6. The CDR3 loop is CASSDRDRSNIQYF. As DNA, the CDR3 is TGTGCCAGCAGCGACCGGGACAGGTCAAACATTCAGTACTTC.

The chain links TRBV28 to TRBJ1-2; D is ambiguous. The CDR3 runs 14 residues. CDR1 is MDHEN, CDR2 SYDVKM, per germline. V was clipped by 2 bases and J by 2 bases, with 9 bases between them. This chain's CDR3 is CASSLDRENYGYTF. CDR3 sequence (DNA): TGTGCCAGCAGTTTAGATCGGGAAAACTATGGCTACACCTTC.

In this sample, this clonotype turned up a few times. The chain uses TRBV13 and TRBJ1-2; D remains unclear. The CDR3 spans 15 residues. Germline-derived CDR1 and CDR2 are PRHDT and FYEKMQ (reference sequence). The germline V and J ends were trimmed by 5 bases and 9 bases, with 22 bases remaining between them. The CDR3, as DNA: TGTGCCAGCAGCCAAAGACACGAGTTAACTTTTAGCTACACCTTC. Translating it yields CASSQRHELTFSYTF.

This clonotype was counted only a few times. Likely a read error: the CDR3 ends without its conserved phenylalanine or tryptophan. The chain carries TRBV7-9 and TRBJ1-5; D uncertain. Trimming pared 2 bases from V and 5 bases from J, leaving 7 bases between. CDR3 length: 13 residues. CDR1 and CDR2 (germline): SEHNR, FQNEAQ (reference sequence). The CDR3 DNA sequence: TGTGCCAGCAGCTTACAAGGAGATCAGCCCCAGCATCTT. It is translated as CASSLQGDQPQHL.

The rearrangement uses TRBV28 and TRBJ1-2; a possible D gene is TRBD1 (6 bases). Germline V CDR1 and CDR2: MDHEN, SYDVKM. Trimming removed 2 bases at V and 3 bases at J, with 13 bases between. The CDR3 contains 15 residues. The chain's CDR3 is CASSLTGRLDYGYTF. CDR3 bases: TGTGCCAGCAGTTTAACAGGGAGGTTAGACTATGGCTACACCTTC.

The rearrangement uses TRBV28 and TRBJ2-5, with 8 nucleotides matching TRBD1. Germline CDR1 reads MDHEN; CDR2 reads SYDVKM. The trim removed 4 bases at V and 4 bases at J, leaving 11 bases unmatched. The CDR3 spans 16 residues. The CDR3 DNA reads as TGTGCCAGCAGTTCCCTCAGACAGGGGACCGTAGAGACCCAGTACTTC. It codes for CASSSLRQGTVETQYF.

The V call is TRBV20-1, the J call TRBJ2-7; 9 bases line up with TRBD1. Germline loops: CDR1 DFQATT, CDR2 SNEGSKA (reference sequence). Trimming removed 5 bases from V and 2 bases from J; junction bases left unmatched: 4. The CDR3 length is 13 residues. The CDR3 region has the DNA TGCAGTGCTGACAGGGACAGGGCCTACGAGCAGTACTTC. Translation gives CSADRDRAYEQYF.

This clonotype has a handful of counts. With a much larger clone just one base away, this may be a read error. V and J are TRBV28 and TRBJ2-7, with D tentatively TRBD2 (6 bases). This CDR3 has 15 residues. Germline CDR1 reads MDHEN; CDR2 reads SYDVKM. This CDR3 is CASRLLGEDSYEQYF. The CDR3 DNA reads TGTGCCAGCAGATTATTGGGGGAGGACTCCTACGAGCAGTACTTC.

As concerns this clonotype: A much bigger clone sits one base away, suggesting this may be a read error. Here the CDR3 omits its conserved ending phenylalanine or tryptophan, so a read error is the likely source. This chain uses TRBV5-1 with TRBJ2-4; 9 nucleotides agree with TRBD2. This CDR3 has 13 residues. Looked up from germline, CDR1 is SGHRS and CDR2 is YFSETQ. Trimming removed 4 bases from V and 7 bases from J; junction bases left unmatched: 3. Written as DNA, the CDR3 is TGCGCCAGCAGCCTGGGACTAGCCAACATTCAGTACCTC. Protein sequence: CASSLGLANIQYL.

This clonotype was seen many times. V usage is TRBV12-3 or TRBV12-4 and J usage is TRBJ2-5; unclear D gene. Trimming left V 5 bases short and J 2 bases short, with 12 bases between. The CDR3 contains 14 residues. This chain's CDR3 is CASSPILKQETQYF. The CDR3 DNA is TGTGCCAGCAGTCCGATCTTGAAGCAAGAGACCCAGTACTTC.

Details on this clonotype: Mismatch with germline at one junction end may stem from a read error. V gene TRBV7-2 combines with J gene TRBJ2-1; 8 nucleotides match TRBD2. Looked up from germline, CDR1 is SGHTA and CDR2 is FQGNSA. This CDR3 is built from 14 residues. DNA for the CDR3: TGTGCCAGCAGCCCCCTAGCGGGTTACAATGTGCAGTGCTTC. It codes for CASSPLAGYNVQCF.

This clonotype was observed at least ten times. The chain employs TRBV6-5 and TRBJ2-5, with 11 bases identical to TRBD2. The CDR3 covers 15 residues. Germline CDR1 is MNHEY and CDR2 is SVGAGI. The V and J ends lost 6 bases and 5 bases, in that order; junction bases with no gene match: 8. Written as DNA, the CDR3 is TGTGCCAGCAGAGGGACTAGCGGTAGACTGGAGACCCAGTACTTC. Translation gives CASRGTSGRLETQYF.

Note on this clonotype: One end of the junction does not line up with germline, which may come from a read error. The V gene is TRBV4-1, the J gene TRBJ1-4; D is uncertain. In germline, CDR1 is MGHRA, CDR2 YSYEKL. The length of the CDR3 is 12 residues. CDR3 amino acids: CASSHGGEELFF. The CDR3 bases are TGCGCCAGCAGCCACGGTGGTGAAGAACTGTTTTTT.

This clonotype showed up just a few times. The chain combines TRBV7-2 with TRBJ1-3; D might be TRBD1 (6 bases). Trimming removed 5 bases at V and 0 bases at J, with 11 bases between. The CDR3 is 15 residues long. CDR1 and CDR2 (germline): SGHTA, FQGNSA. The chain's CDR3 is CASSPWGASGNTIYF. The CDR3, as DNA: TGTGCCAGCAGCCCCTGGGGGGCCTCTGGAAACACCATATATTTT.

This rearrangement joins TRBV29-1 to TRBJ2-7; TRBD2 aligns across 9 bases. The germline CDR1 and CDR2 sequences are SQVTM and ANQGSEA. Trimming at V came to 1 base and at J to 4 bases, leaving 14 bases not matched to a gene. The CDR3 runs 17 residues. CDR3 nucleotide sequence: TGCAGCGTTGAAGCCAGGGTAGCGGGAGTGAGAAGGTACGAGCAGTACTTC. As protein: CSVEARVAGVRRYEQYF.

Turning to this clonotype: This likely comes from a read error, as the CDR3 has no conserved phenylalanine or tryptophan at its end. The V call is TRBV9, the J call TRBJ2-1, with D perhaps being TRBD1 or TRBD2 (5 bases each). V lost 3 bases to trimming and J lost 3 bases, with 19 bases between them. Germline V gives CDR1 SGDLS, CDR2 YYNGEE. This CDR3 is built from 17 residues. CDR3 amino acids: CASSASGGPRDYNEQFI. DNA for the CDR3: TGTGCCAGCAGCGCGTCTGGGGGACCGAGGGACTACAATGAGCAGTTCATC.